This T cell receptor (beta chain) is drawn from a study of T cells in Graves' hyperthyroidism and ophthalmopathy. Findings and caveats of the study: By a 13 V-J model, ophthalmopathy was set apart from stable hyperthyroidism.

V was shortened by 2 bases and J by 6 bases, with 16 bases between the two germline ends. The CDR3 is made up of 16 amino acids. CDR1 and CDR2 (germline): MNHEY, SVGEGT. On this clonotype: The target antigen is unknown.

TCR beta CDR3 regions were amplified from RNA. Using the HTBI primer set, a first-round RT-PCR was run on the TCR CDR3. TCRdb independently ran MiXCR on the multiplex PCR reads; one entry per CDR3 protein. The repertoire holds about 500,000 distinct CDR3 sequences, with about 16% as singletons. Active moderate-to-severe ophthalmopathy, Clinical Activity Score at least 3, NOSPECS at least 4, under 3 months' duration. This clonotype originated in a woman aged 25-40 years with Graves' ophthalmopathy. This chain connects TRBV6-2 or TRBV6-3 to TRBJ2-2; D may be TRBD1 (5 bases). The specimen was blood. The CDR3 is CASSYHWSGAAGELFF. CDR3 nucleotides: TGTGCCAGCAGTTACCATTGGAGTGGGGCGGCCGGGGAGCTGTTTTTT.